What follows are 18 T cell receptor beta chains derived from one specimen sequenced in a study of T cells expressing NK-cell markers. TCRdb processed the 5' RACE reads again and assigns one entry to each CDR3 protein, with no DNA. The specimen's table records about 460,000 distinct CDR3 sequences. Material: blood T cells: a sorted CD56 or NKG2C T cell subset, CD4+ or CD8+ T cells, or bulk PBMC T cells (not recorded which). These receptors were collected from a woman between 45 and 65 years old in good health.

The J gene is TRBJ2-2, the V gene TRBV11-1; the TCRdb D gene call, TRBD2, has no DNA to confirm it. Germline V lookup: CDR1 SGHAT, CDR2 FQDESV (reference sequence). The CDR3 has 15 residues. The CDR3 sequence is CASSLPGLAGGELFF.

The chain couples TRBV5-1 to TRBJ1-2. The CDR3 totals 12 residues. Germline CDR1 SGHRS, CDR2 YFSETQ. The CDR3 loop is CASRLVGYGYTF.

The chain joins TRBV25-1 to TRBJ2-5; no DNA is available, so the TRBD1 call from TCRdb remains unchecked. This CDR3 comprises 17 residues. In germline, CDR1 is MGHDK, CDR2 SYGVNS. CDR3 region: CASSAHLRTGAQETQYF.

V gene TRBV10-3 combines with J gene TRBJ1-1. Germline assignment: CDR1 ENHRY and CDR2 SYGVKD. The length of the CDR3 is 14 residues. The CDR3 sequence is CAISFNSDGKEAFF.

This chain joins TRBV29-1 and TRBJ1-1; TCRdb's assignment of TRBD1 cannot be checked, as there is no DNA. Germline CDR1 SQVTM, CDR2 ANQGSEA. This CDR3 is 11 amino acids long. This chain's CDR3 is CSGMDRVGAFF.

The rearrangement joins TRBV19 to TRBJ1-5. The CDR3 has 14 residues. Germline lookup yields CDR1 LNHDA and CDR2 SQIVND (reference sequence). CDR3 protein: CASRSGQGGQPQHF.

The CDR3: CASSLGQGPYQPQHF. V is TRBV12-3 or TRBV12-4 and J is TRBJ1-5. This CDR3 contains 15 residues.

This chain connects TRBV5-1 to TRBJ2-5; TCRdb indicates TRBD1, and absent DNA this call remains unverified. From germline, CDR1 is SGHRS and CDR2 YFSETQ. This CDR3 is 13 amino acids long. CDR3 residues: CASGGGIAETQYF.

The V and J genes are TRBV6-5 and TRBJ2-1; checking the TCRdb D call of TRBD2 is not possible without DNA. The CDR3 loop spans 20 amino acids. The germline V gene encodes CDR1 MNHEY and CDR2 SVGAGI. This CDR3 reads CASRRTSGLAGQSSYNEQFF.

This chain uses TRBV4-1 with TRBJ1-1. Germline CDR1 MGHRA, CDR2 YSYEKL. The CDR3 is 16 amino acids. The CDR3 protein is CASSQDRYPASTEAFF.

V gene TRBV24-1 combines with J gene TRBJ2-1; TCRdb gives TRBD2 as the D gene, but with no DNA this cannot be confirmed. The germline V gene has CDR1 KGHDR and CDR2 SFDVKD. CDR3 size: 16 residues. The CDR3 loop reads CATSDPGGLVSGKQFF.

The V and J genes are TRBV6-6 and TRBJ2-5; absent DNA, TCRdb's TRBD2 call cannot be checked. This CDR3 contains 13 residues. Germline V lookup: CDR1 MNHNY, CDR2 SVGAGI (reference sequence). This CDR3 is CASRLPARETQYF.

The V and J genes are TRBV21-1 and TRBJ1-1. TRBV21-1 is described as a pseudogene. The CDR3 totals 12 residues. CDR3 loop: CASSGWQRDAFF.

The rearrangement links TRBV11-2 to TRBJ2-2; absent DNA, TCRdb's TRBD1 call cannot be checked. The CDR3 covers 17 residues. Germline V gene lookup returns CDR1 SGHAT and CDR2 FQNNGV. CDR3 region: CASSPPNSGTATGELFF.

The V call is TRBV12-3 or TRBV12-4, the J call TRBJ2-2; TCRdb designates TRBD2, a call that cannot be tested without DNA. The CDR3 spans 17 residues. CDR3 region: CASSPAATSGSKVELFF.

The J gene is TRBJ1-4, the V gene TRBV5-5; checking the TCRdb D call of TRBD1 is not possible without DNA. The CDR3 runs 17 residues. Germline assignment: CDR1 SGHKS and CDR2 YYEKEE (reference sequence). CDR3 in amino acids: CASCPTGTQLTNEKLFF.

This chain's CDR3 is CASSLARRGVTYNEQFF. The chain uses TRBV7-8 and TRBJ2-1; TCRdb outputs TRBD1, but without DNA this stays unchecked. CDR1 and CDR2 from the germline V gene are SGHVS and FQNEAQ. The CDR3 spans 17 residues.

The J gene is TRBJ2-3, the V gene TRBV6-6; TCRdb names TRBD1, which stays unverified in the absence of DNA. Germline V gives CDR1 MNHNY, CDR2 SVGAGI (reference sequence). This CDR3 is 13 amino acids long. CDR3 loop: CASSPPVFDTQYF.